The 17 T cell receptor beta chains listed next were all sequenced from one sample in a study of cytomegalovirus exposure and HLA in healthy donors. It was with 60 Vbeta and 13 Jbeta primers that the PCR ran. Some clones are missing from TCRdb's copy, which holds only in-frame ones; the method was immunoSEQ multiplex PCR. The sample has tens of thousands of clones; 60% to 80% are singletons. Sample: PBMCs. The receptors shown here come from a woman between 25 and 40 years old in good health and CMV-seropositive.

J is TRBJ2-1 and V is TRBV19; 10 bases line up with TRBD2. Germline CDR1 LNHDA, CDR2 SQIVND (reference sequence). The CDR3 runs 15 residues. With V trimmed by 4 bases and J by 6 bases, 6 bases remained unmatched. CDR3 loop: CASSTMSGRANEQFF. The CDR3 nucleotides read TGTGCCAGTAGTACGATGAGCGGGAGGGCCAATGAGCAGTTCTTC.

The CDR3 protein is CASSFSGSSYEQYF. The CDR3 coding sequence is TGTGCCAGCAGCTTTAGCGGTTCCTCCTACGAGCAGTACTTC. The chain recombines TRBV7-3 with TRBJ2-7, with a possible D match to TRBD2 (6 bases). Trimming left V 3 bases short and J 0 bases short, with 9 bases between. The CDR3 has 14 amino acids. In germline, CDR1 is SGHTA, CDR2 FQGTGA.

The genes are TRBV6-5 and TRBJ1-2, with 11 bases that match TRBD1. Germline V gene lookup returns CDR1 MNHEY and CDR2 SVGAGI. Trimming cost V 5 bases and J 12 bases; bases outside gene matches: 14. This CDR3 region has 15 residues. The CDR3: CASSQSTGTGGIHTF. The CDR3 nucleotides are TGTGCCAGCAGTCAATCGACCGGGACAGGGGGGATACACACCTTC.

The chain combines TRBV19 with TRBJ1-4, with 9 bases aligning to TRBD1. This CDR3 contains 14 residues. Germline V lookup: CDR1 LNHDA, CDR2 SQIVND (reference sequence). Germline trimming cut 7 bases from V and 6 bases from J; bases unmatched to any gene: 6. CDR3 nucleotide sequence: TGTGCCAGTAACCCGGGACAGGGTTATGAAAAACTGTTTTTT. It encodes CASNPGQGYEKLFF.

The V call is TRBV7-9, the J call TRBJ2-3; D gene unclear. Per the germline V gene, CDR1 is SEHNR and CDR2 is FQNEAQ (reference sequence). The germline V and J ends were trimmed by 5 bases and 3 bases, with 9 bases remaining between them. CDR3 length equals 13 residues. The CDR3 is CASSGWATDTQYF. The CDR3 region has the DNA TGTGCCAGCAGCGGATGGGCGACAGATACGCAGTATTTT. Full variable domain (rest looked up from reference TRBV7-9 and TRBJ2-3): DTGVSQNPRHKITKRGQNVTFRCDPISEHNRLYWYRQTLGQGPEFLTYFQNEAQLEKSRLLSDRFSAERPKGSFSTLEIQRTEQGDSAMYLCASSGWATDTQYFGPGTRLTVL.

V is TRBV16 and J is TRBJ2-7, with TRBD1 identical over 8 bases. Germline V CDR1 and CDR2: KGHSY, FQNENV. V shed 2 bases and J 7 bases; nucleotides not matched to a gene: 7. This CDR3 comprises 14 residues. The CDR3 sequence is CASSQLDRAWEQYF. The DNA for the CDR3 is TGTGCCAGCAGCCAACTGGACAGGGCTTGGGAGCAGTACTTC.

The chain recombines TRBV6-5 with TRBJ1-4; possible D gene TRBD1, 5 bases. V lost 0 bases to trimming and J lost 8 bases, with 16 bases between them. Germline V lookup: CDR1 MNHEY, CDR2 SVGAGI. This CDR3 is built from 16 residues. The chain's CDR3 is CASSYSLGRVREKLFF. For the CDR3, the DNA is TGTGCCAGCAGTTACTCTCTTGGCAGGGTTCGGGAAAAACTGTTTTTT.

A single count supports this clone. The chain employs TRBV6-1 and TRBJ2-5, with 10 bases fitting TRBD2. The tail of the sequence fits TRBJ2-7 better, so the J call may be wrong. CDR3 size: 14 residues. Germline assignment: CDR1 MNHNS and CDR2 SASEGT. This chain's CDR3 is CASSVGSGGYEQYF. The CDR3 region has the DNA TGTGCCAGCAGTGTAGGTAGCGGGGGGTACGAGCAGTACTTC.

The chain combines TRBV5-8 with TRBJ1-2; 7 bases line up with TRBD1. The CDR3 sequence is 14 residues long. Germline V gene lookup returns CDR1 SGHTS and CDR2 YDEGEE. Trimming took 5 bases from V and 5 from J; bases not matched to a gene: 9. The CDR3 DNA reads TGTGCCAGCAGATACACAGGGGACGGGTATGGCTACACCTTC. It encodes CASRYTGDGYGYTF.

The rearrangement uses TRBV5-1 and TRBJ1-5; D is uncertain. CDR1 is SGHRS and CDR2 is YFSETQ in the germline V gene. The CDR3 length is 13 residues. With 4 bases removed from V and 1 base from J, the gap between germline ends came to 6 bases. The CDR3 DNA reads TGCGCCAGCAGCGAGGGAAGCAATCAGCCCCAGCATTTT. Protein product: CASSEGSNQPQHF.

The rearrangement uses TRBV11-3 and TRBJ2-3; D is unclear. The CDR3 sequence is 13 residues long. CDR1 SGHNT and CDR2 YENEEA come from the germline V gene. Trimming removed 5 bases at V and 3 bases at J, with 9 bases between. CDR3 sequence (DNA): TGTGCCAGCAGCCCCGACTGGACAGATACGCAGTATTTT. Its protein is CASSPDWTDTQYF.

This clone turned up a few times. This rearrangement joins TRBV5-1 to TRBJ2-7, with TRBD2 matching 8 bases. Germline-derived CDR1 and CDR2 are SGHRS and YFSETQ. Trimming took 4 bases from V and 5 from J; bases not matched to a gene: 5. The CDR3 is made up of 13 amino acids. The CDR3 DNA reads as TGCGCCAGCAGCCCCGGGGGGGGCCACGAGCAGTACTTC. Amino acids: CASSPGGGHEQYF.

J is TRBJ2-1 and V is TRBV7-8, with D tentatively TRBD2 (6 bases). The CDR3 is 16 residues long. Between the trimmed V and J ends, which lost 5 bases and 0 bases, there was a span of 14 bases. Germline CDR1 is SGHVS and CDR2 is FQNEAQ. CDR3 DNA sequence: TGTGCCAGCAGCGGGCCGGGGGAGCGCTCCTACAATGAGCAGTTCTTC. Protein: CASSGPGERSYNEQFF.

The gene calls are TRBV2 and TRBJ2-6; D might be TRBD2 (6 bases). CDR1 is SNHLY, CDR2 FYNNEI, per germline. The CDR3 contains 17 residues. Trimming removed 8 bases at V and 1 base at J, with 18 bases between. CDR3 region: CASAWEALKSGANVLTF. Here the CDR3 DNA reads TGTGCCAGCGCCTGGGAGGCACTTAAGTCTGGGGCCAACGTCCTGACTTTC.

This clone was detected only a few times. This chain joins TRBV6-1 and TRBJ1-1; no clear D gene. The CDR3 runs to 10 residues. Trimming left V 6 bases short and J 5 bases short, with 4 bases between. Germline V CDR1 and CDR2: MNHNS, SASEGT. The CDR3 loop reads CASRSTEAFF. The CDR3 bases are TGTGCCAGCAGGAGTACTGAAGCTTTCTTT.

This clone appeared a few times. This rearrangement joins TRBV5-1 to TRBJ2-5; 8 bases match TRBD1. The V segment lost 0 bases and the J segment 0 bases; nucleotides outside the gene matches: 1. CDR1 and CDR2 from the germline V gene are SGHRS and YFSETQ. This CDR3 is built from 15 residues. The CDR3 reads CASSLGTGNQETQYF. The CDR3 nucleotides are TGCGCCAGCAGCTTGGGGACAGGGAACCAAGAGACCCAGTACTTC.

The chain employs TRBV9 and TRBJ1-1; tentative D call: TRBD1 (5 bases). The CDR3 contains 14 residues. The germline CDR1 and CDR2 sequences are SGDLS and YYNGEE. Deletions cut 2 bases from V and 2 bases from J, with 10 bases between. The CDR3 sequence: CASSVGGVNTEAFF. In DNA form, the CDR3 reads TGTGCCAGCAGCGTGGGAGGGGTTAACACTGAAGCTTTCTTT.